The rows below give T cell receptor beta chains drawn from one sample of a study of cytomegalovirus exposure and HLA in healthy donors. The repertoire was sequenced with immunoSEQ multiplex PCR; TCRdb's copy has only in-frame clones and lacks some. The profile shows 180,000 or so clones, 75% of them singletons. The source material was PBMCs. The receptors shown here come from a woman between 40 and 55 years old in good health and CMV-seropositive. The conserved cysteine and the conserved F or W are not part of the CDR3 here.

j_call v_call cdr3_length cdr3_aa
TRBJ1-1 TRBV7-9 11 ASSLEGGIEAF
TRBJ1-6 TRBV5-1 14 ASSLESGGLYSPLH
TRBJ2-1 TRBV4-1 14 ASSKENSRSYNEQF
TRBJ2-7 TRBV19 18 ASSTRQGRGLAGGTYEQY
TRBJ2-1 TRBV29-1 13 SVEVRGRATNEQF
TRBJ1-1 TRBV5-1 16 ASSLLGGQGARNTEAF
TRBJ2-7 TRBV5-5 13 ASSLLPGSGYEQY
TRBJ1-5 TRBV28 14 ASSPPPGQGNQPQH
TRBJ2-6 TRBV28 14 ASSSPGGAGANVLT
TRBJ2-5 TRBV2 14 ASLAGPESFQETQY
TRBJ2-5 TRBV27 11 ASSSLGQETQY
NA TRBV27 14 ASSLRSYAGDNEQY
TRBJ2-1 TRBV27 11 ASSGTSGNEQF
TRBJ2-7 TRBV5-4 12 ASSLEGGPYEQY
TRBJ2-7 TRBV30 12 AWSLGLSPGEQY
TRBJ1-1 TRBV12-2 18 ASRFTHGWDTKVMNTEAF
TRBJ2-1 TRBV9 13 ASSVGAGGVNEQF
TRBJ1-2 TRBV6-5 12 ASSFRTGTGGYT
TRBJ2-7 TRBV15 15 ATSRDQKWDGRGVQY
TRBJ1-2 TRBV7-2 13 ASSKLTGTSHGYT
TRBJ2-1 TRBV18 13 ASSPQPGQGGQQF
TRBJ1-1 TRBV14 13 ASSQERGMNTEAF
TRBJ2-1 TRBV28 10 ASRLGVGEQF
TRBJ2-3 TRBV6-5 14 ASSSTGVGDTDTQY
TRBJ2-5 TRBV7-3 11 ASSLSLQETQY
TRBJ2-7 TRBV7-9 13 ASSLVVGGGDEQY
TRBJ1-1 TRBV7-9 9 ASSSGAEAF
TRBJ1-1 TRBV18 13 ASSPRGDSNTEAF
TRBJ1-2 TRBV11-2 13 ASSRTGGTNYGYT
TRBJ1-1 TRBV29-1 11 SVRDWRHTEAF
TRBJ1-6 TRBV25-1 12 ASRGTGANSPLH
TRBJ2-1 TRBV28 15 ASRPGLAGGPGNEQF
TRBJ2-1 TRBV7-3 13 ASSLGGGRMNEQF
TRBJ1-6 TRBV6-5 13 ASSYSIRGNSPLH
TRBJ1-2 TRBV7-9 12 ASSTPDRPAGYT
TRBJ1-1 TRBV6-5 11 ASRDPRGTEAF
TRBJ2-2 TRBV6-5 12 ASGIAGVDGELF
TRBJ2-1 TRBV27 13 ASSFGLAGVGEQF
TRBJ1-1 TRBV7-3 12 ASSAAVGVAEAF
TRBJ2-1 TRBV9 14 ASSLGGLAGDNEQF
TRBJ2-2 TRBV25-1 12 ASSERRGTGELF